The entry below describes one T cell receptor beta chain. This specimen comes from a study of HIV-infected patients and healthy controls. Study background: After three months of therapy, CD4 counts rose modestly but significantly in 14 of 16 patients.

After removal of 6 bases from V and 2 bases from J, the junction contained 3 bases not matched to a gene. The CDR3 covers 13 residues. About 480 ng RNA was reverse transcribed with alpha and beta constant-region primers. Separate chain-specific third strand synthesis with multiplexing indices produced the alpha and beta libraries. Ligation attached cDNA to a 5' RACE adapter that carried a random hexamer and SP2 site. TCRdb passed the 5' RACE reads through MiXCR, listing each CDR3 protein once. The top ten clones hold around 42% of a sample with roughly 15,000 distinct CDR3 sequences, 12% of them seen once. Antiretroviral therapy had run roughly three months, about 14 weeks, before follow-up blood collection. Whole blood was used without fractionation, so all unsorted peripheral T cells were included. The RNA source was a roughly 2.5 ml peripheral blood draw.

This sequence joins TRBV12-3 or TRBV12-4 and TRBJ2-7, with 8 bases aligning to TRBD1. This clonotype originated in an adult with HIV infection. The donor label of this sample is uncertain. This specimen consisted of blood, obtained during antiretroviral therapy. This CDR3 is CASSRQGPYEQYF. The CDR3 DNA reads TGTGCCAGCAGCCGACAGGGGCCCTACGAGCAGTACTTC.